This T cell receptor (beta chain) comes out of a study of blood T cell repertoires in COVID-19. Overall study context: The study drew acute and convalescent COVID-19 samples from the United States, Italy and Spain. The cDNA or gDNA used as material had been derived from T cells, B-cell-depleted T cells, or PBMCs.

As processed by the authors: Nucleated cell counts were estimated from reference gene primer amplification. The method was immunoSEQ multiplex PCR; TCRdb's version includes in-frame clones alone and lacks a portion of them. For V, J and clone size, that table is used; D and trimming come from the DNA. The sample has 110,000 to 150,000 clones; about nine tenths are singletons. Participants' own reports of clinical history determined their cohort assignment. Germline lookup yields CDR1 DFQATT and CDR2 SNEGSKA (reference sequence). V dropped 3 bases and J dropped 0; count of bases not matched to a gene: 8. This CDR3 spans 16 amino acids.

Sequenced sample: PBMCs or T cells enriched from blood (not recorded which). This chain connects TRBV20-1 to TRBJ1-5; TRBD1 matches at 7 bases. The TCR originated in a man aged 45 to 65 who had recovered from COVID-19. The CDR3 DNA sequence: TGCAGTGCTAGTATGGGACAGATCTATAGCAATCAGCCCCAGCATTTT. Translation: CSASMGQIYSNQPQHF.